What follows are 21 T cell receptor beta chains derived from one specimen sequenced in a study of shared clonotypes between healthy human individuals. Generated by immunoSEQ multiplex PCR, the TCRdb table keeps only in-frame clones and is missing some. Of 2 million to 3 million clones in the sample, around nine tenths were seen once. Sequenced: naive CD4+ T cells sorted from blood. Subset given: CD45RA+ positively selected. The receptors stem from a young man in good health.

The chain combines TRBV6-5 with TRBJ2-1; 8 bases map to TRBD2. This CDR3 spans 15 amino acids. Germline loops: CDR1 MNHEY, CDR2 SVGAGI. V gave up 5 bases and J gave up 5 bases; unmatched junction bases: 8. CDR3 amino acids: CASSTMGLGDNEQFF. The CDR3 DNA is TGTGCCAGCAGTACTATGGGACTAGGGGACAATGAGCAGTTCTTC.

The rearrangement links TRBV7-9 to TRBJ1-4; D ambiguous. Germline V gene lookup returns CDR1 SEHNR and CDR2 FQNEAQ (reference sequence). V lost 1 base, J lost 12 bases, and 21 bases lay in between. The CDR3 has 16 residues. The CDR3, as DNA: TGTGCCAGCAGCTTAGTGAGGTGGGTGAATAGTGTCGAACTGTTTTTT. Its protein is CASSLVRWVNSVELFF.

This clone was recorded a few times. CDR3 in amino acids: CASSVRVPHQPQHF. CDR3 DNA: TGTGCCAGCAGCGTAAGGGTTCCTCATCAGCCCCAGCATTTT. The rearrangement uses TRBV9 and TRBJ1-5; D call uncertain. The germline gives CDR1 SGDLS, CDR2 YYNGEE. There are 14 residues in the CDR3. V lost 1 base and J 5 bases, leaving 10 bases between the germline ends. Full variable domain (missing parts from reference TRBV9 and TRBJ1-5): DSGVTQTPKHLITATGQRVTLRCSPRSGDLSVYWYQQSLDQGLQFLIQYYNGEERAKGNILERFSAQQFPDLHSELNLSSLELGDSALYFCASSVRVPHQPQHFGDGTRLSIL.

V and J are TRBV7-2 and TRBJ2-3; 7 bases line up with TRBD1. V was clipped by 1 base and J by 4 bases; unmatched bases: 5. Germline V gene sequence: CDR1 SGHTA, CDR2 FQGNSA. CDR3 size: 15 residues. The chain's CDR3 is CASSLGDSRPDTQYF. CDR3 sequence (DNA): TGTGCCAGCAGCTTAGGGGACAGCAGACCAGATACGCAGTATTTT.

The V call is TRBV7-2, the J call TRBJ2-7; D is perhaps TRBD2 (5 bases). The CDR3 length is 12 residues. Deletions cut 1 base from V and 7 bases from J, with 8 bases between. Per germline, CDR1 SGHTA and CDR2 FQGNSA. The CDR3 DNA reads as TGTGCCAGCAGCTTAGGCGGGCTTGAGCAGTACTTC. Its translation: CASSLGGLEQYF.

With respect to this clone: This may come from a read error, since a much larger clone is one base off. The sample carries other DNA sequences with the same CDR3. The chain joins TRBV7-2 to TRBJ2-5; D call uncertain. The J call may be incorrect, as the DNA end agrees better with TRBJ2-7. This CDR3 has 11 residues. Germline lookup yields CDR1 SGHTA and CDR2 FQGNSA. The CDR3 sequence is CASSLSYEQYF. The CDR3 region has the DNA TGTGCCAGCAGCTTGTCCTACGAGCAGTACTTC.

The J gene is TRBJ2-6, the V gene TRBV5-4; tentative D call: TRBD2 (6 bases). Trimming stripped 6 bases from V and 4 bases from J, with 14 bases between. CDR1 and CDR2 (germline): SGHNT, YYREEE (reference sequence). The CDR3 covers 15 residues. CDR3 DNA sequence: TGTGCCAGCAAGGGACTGGGGGTAGGGGCCAACGTCCTGACTTTC. Translating gives CASKGLGVGANVLTF.

This clone was seen only once. The rearrangement joins TRBV10-3 to TRBJ2-1; no definite D call. The CDR3 consists of 12 residues. CDR1 and CDR2 from the germline V gene are ENHRY and SYGVKD. Trimming stripped 4 bases from V and 9 bases from J, with 10 bases between. CDR3 residues: CAISVGFAEQFF. In nucleotides, the CDR3 is TGTGCCATCAGTGTCGGTTTCGCTGAGCAGTTCTTC.

In the case of this clone: The sample holds other DNA sequences that translate to the same CDR3. The chain has TRBV30 and TRBJ2-1; D call uncertain. V was clipped by 0 bases and J by 4 bases, with 7 bases between them. CDR1 is GTSNPN and CDR2 is SVGIG in the germline V gene (reference sequence). This CDR3 region has 13 residues. Here the CDR3 reads CAWSVLDYNEQFF. The CDR3 DNA follows: TGTGCCTGGAGTGTGCTAGATTACAATGAGCAGTTCTTC.

The chain joins TRBV5-8 to TRBJ1-4; a weak D match, TRBD1 (5 bases). The CDR3 spans 13 residues. Per the germline V gene, CDR1 is SGHTS and CDR2 is YDEGEE. The V gene lost 5 bases and the J gene lost 8 bases, with 13 bases spanning the gap. Here the CDR3 DNA reads TGTGCCAGCAGAGGGGACTTGAGGGAAAAACTGTTTTTT. Its protein is CASRGDLREKLFF.

The CDR3 here is CASSFSGGTEAFF. CDR3 DNA: TGTGCCAGCAGTTTCTCTGGGGGCACTGAAGCTTTCTTT. The rearrangement links TRBV28 to TRBJ1-1; tentatively, D is TRBD1 (5 bases). This CDR3 is 13 amino acids long. Germline values: CDR1 MDHEN, CDR2 SYDVKM. Trimming left V 3 bases short and J 4 bases short, with 9 bases between.

V usage is TRBV2 and J usage is TRBJ1-5, with D unclear. Looked up from germline, CDR1 is SNHLY and CDR2 is FYNNEI. CDR3 length: 16 amino acids. Trimming removed 8 bases at V and 5 bases at J, with 22 bases between. Here the CDR3 DNA reads TGTGCCAGCTCCGAGGGTTACCGCTTGGTCCATCAGCCCCAGCATTTT. As protein: CASSEGYRLVHQPQHF.

The V gene is TRBV5-6, the J gene TRBJ2-3; TRBD1 matches 8 bases. V dropped 3 bases and J dropped 1; count of bases not matched to a gene: 1. Germline values: CDR1 SGHDT, CDR2 YYEEEE. The CDR3 has 14 amino acids. The CDR3 sequence is CASSSGQGTDTQYF. CDR3 sequence (DNA): TGTGCCAGCAGCTCGGGACAGGGCACAGATACGCAGTATTTT.

The chain recombines TRBV4-1 with TRBJ1-2; a possible D gene is TRBD1 (5 bases). The germline V gene has CDR1 MGHRA and CDR2 YSYEKL. This CDR3 is 19 amino acids long. V was clipped by 1 base and J by 2 bases, with 23 bases between them. CDR3 residues: CASSQVPGMGSFTNYGYTF. CDR3 nucleotides: TGCGCCAGCAGCCAAGTCCCAGGGATGGGTTCCTTTACCAACTATGGCTACACCTTC.

This clone was picked up one time. The same CDR3 also results from other DNA sequences found in this sample. This chain connects TRBV10-3 to TRBJ2-5; 11 nucleotides line up with TRBD2. The V and J ends lost 0 bases and 3 bases, in that order; junction bases with no gene match: 0. The CDR3 is 15 amino acids. Germline lookup yields CDR1 ENHRY and CDR2 SYGVKD. CDR3 sequence: CAISESGLAEETQYF. Here the CDR3 DNA reads TGTGCCATCAGTGAGTCGGGACTAGCGGAAGAGACCCAGTACTTC.

About this clone: Other DNA sequences from this sample encode an identical CDR3 as well. The chain has TRBV4-1 and TRBJ1-5, with TRBD1 matching over 7 bases. Germline CDR1 is MGHRA and CDR2 is YSYEKL. The ends lost 3 bases at V and 1 base at J; junction bases unmatched: 6. The CDR3 contains 16 residues. The CDR3 protein is CASSQEGAGSNQPQHF. The CDR3 DNA reads TGCGCCAGCAGCCAGGAGGGGGCAGGCAGCAATCAGCCCCAGCATTTT.

J is TRBJ2-7 and V is TRBV19; the match to TRBD1 covers 9 bases. This CDR3 contains 16 residues. V lost 4 bases to trimming and J lost 3 bases; unmatched junction nucleotides: 10. Germline assignment: CDR1 LNHDA and CDR2 SQIVND (reference sequence). CDR3 residues: CASSTLPGQGDYEQYF. The CDR3 bases are TGTGCCAGTAGTACTCTTCCGGGACAGGGTGACTACGAGCAGTACTTC.

The V gene is TRBV2, the J gene TRBJ1-4; 8 bases agree with TRBD1. Germline-derived CDR1 and CDR2 are SNHLY and FYNNEI. The CDR3 runs to 14 residues. With V trimmed by 8 bases and J by 8 bases, 10 bases remained unmatched. The CDR3 loop reads CASAIAGGGEKLFF. The CDR3 DNA sequence: TGTGCCAGCGCAATTGCAGGGGGCGGCGAAAAACTGTTTTTT.

The rearrangement joins TRBV6-5 to TRBJ2-3; D perhaps matches TRBD2 (6 bases). The CDR3 is 15 residues long. Trimming shortened V by 2 bases and J by 1 base, and 10 bases separated the two germline ends. Looked up from germline, CDR1 is MNHEY and CDR2 is SVGAGI. The CDR3 here is CASSYGRGRTDTQYF. In DNA, the CDR3 is TGTGCCAGCAGTTACGGGCGGGGCCGCACAGATACGCAGTATTTT.

The chain couples TRBV7-2 to TRBJ2-5, with D possibly being TRBD2 (6 bases). The germline V gene encodes CDR1 SGHTA and CDR2 FQGNSA. There are 13 residues in the CDR3. V lost 0 bases and J 7 bases, leaving 9 bases between the germline ends. The CDR3 nucleotides read TGTGCCAGCAGCTTAGCGTCGGAGGGGACCCAGTACTTC. It yields the protein CASSLASEGTQYF.

The chain combines TRBV7-6 with TRBJ2-7, with D possibly being TRBD2 (6 bases). The ends were cut back, 2 bases at V and 3 bases at J, with 17 bases in the middle. The CDR3 is 16 amino acids. Per the germline V gene, CDR1 is SGHVS and CDR2 is FNYEAQ. The CDR3 sequence: CASSLLSRDSNYEQYF. CDR3 in DNA: TGTGCCAGCAGCTTACTGTCCCGGGACTCTAACTACGAGCAGTACTTC.